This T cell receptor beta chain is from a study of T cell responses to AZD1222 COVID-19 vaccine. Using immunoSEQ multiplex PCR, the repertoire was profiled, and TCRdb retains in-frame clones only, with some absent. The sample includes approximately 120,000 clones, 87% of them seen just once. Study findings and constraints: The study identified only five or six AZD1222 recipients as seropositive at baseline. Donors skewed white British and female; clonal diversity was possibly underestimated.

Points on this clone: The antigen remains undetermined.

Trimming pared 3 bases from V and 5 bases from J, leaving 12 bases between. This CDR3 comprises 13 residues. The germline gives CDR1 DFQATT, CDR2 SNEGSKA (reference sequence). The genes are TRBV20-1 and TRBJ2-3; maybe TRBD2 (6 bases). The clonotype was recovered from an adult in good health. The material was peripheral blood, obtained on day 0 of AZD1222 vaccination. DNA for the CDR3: TGCAGTGCTAGTTTTAGACTAGGAGATACGCAGTATTTT. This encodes CSASFRLGDTQYF.